The 31 T cell receptor beta chains below all came from one sample that was sequenced in a study of shared clonotypes between healthy human individuals. Sequencing used immunoSEQ multiplex PCR; TCRdb keeps in-frame clones, though not all of them. The repertoire has 450,000 to 500,000 clones, about 85% of them found once; the top ten carry approximately 11%. The specimen was PBMCs. These receptors were obtained from a woman aged 40-49 years in good health. Some clones in this sample may be carry-over from other donors' samples.

On this clone: It differs at one base from a far larger clone, so likely a read error. This specimen includes other DNA sequences encoding the same CDR3. This chain uses TRBV4-1 with TRBJ1-1, with TRBD1 as a possible D gene (6 bases). V was clipped by 2 bases and J by 1 base, with 17 bases between them. The CDR3 runs 17 residues. Germline CDR1 MGHRA, CDR2 YSYEKL. CDR3 in amino acids: CASSQPLADRTNTEAFF. In DNA, the CDR3 is TGCGCCAGCAGCCAACCACTCGCTGACAGGACGAACACTGAAGCTTTCTTT.

This rearrangement joins TRBV18 to TRBJ1-2; TRBD1 is a possible D gene (5 bases). Germline values: CDR1 KGHSH, CDR2 LQKENI. Trimming took 2 bases from V and 6 from J, leaving 7 bases between them. The CDR3 runs to 12 residues. The CDR3 region is CASSPTRDGYTF. The CDR3 region has the DNA TGTGCCAGCTCACCAACCAGGGATGGCTACACCTTC.

The gene calls are TRBV5-1 and TRBJ2-4; D perhaps matches TRBD1 (5 bases). Germline values: CDR1 SGHRS, CDR2 YFSETQ. CDR3 length equals 15 residues. Between the trimmed V and J ends, which lost 0 bases and 0 bases, there was a span of 7 bases. The CDR3 DNA sequence: TGCGCCAGCAGCTTGGGGACACTAGCCAAAAACATTCAGTACTTC. This sequence encodes CASSLGTLAKNIQYF.

Worth noting for this clone: It is likely a read error: a sequence one base away is far more abundant. The chain employs TRBV30 and TRBJ2-5; 9 bases fit TRBD2. The V segment lost 2 bases and the J segment 3 bases; nucleotides outside the gene matches: 1. This CDR3 contains 13 residues. The germline gives CDR1 GTSNPN, CDR2 SVGIG (reference sequence). CDR3 coding DNA: TGTGCCTGGAGTCGACTAGCGGAAGAGACCCAGTACTTC. This gives the protein CAWSRLAEETQYF. The full variable domain, with the rest looked up from reference TRBV30 and TRBJ2-5, is SQTIHQWPATLVQPVGSPLSLECTVEGTSNPNLYWYRQAAGRGLQLLFYSVGIGQISSEVPQNLSASRPQDRQFILSSKKLLLSDSGFYLCAWSRLAEETQYFGPGTRLLVL.

This CDR3 reads CSVVSPRATLPPYEQYF. The CDR3 nucleotides are TGCAGCGTTGTCTCTCCGAGAGCGACCCTACCCCCCTACGAGCAGTACTTC. The chain uses TRBV29-1 and TRBJ2-7; D remains unclear. This CDR3 is 17 amino acids long. Per germline, CDR1 SQVTM and CDR2 ANQGSEA. The germline V and J ends were trimmed by 4 bases and 2 bases, with 24 bases remaining between them.

This clone appeared many times. The chain couples TRBV13 to TRBJ2-1; 12 positions match TRBD2. Germline loops: CDR1 PRHDT, CDR2 FYEKMQ (reference sequence). V lost 1 base and J lost 6; bases outside the gene matches: 4. The length of the CDR3 is 16 residues. CDR3 bases: TGTGCCAGCAGCTTAGTACGGACTAGCGGGATCAATGAGCAGTTCTTC. This translates into CASSLVRTSGINEQFF.

This clone was detected a few times. The chain couples TRBV9 to TRBJ2-1; D is undetermined. The CDR3 covers 15 residues. V was pared by 3 bases and J by 8 bases, with 18 bases between. Germline CDR1 and CDR2: SGDLS and YYNGEE. The CDR3 here is CASSATPYIGDEQFF. The CDR3 DNA sequence: TGTGCCAGCAGCGCAACCCCGTACATCGGAGATGAGCAGTTCTTC. The full variable domain, completed using reference TRBV9 and TRBJ2-1, is DSGVTQTPKHLITATGQRVTLRCSPRSGDLSVYWYQQSLDQGLQFLIQYYNGEERAKGNILERFSAQQFPDLHSELNLSSLELGDSALYFCASSATPYIGDEQFFGPGTRLTVL.

V gene TRBV28 combines with J gene TRBJ2-7; no clear D. Per germline, CDR1 MDHEN and CDR2 SYDVKM. CDR3 size: 14 residues. V was clipped by 10 bases and J by 0 bases, with 16 bases between them. The CDR3 loop is CATTVGRYSYEQYF. The CDR3 DNA sequence: TGTGCCACTACAGTAGGGCGGTACTCCTACGAGCAGTACTTC.

This sequence joins TRBV19 and TRBJ2-6; D is undetermined. This CDR3 has 15 amino acids. Trimming took 2 bases from V and 0 from J, leaving 5 bases between them. CDR1 is LNHDA, CDR2 SQIVND, per germline (reference sequence). CDR3 residues: CASSIIPSGANVLTF. CDR3 nucleotide sequence: TGTGCCAGTAGTATAATTCCCTCTGGGGCCAACGTCCTGACTTTC.

Details on this clone: It is likely a read error: a sequence one base away is far more abundant. This sample also contains other DNA sequences that code for the same CDR3. The V and J genes are TRBV9 and TRBJ1-4, with D uncertain. The CDR3 length is 15 residues. Germline CDR1 SGDLS, CDR2 YYNGEE. The CDR3 DNA sequence: TGTGCAAGCAGCGTATACGGGGCAACTAATGAAAAACTGTTTTTT. It specifies CASSVYGATNEKLFF.

This sequence joins TRBV5-5 and TRBJ2-3; D remains unclear. The germline CDR1 and CDR2 sequences are SGHKS and YYEKEE (reference sequence). V lost 5 bases to trimming and J lost 6 bases, with 7 bases between them. This CDR3 spans 11 amino acids. CDR3 in amino acids: CASSRLDTQYF. Here the CDR3 DNA reads TGTGCCAGCAGTAGACTCGATACGCAGTATTTT. The full variable domain, in which reference TRBV5-5 and TRBJ2-3 provide the parts outside the CDR3, is DAGVTQSPTHLIKTRGQQVTLRCSPISGHKSVSWYQQVLGQGPQFIFQYYEKEERGRGNFPDRFSARQFPNYSSELNVNALLLGDSALYLCASSRLDTQYFGPGTRLTVL.

The gene calls are TRBV30 and TRBJ2-3; D remains unclear. Per germline, CDR1 GTSNPN and CDR2 SVGIG (reference sequence). This CDR3 comprises 14 residues. V lost 4 bases, J lost 0 bases, and 11 bases lay in between. The CDR3 protein is CAWNVHSSTDTQYF. CDR3 bases: TGTGCCTGGAATGTACACTCTAGCACAGATACGCAGTATTTT.

A note on this clone: A single base separates this from a much larger clone, so it may be a read error. The chain links TRBV7-2 to TRBJ1-2, with TRBD1 matching over 9 bases. In germline, CDR1 is SGHTA, CDR2 FQGNSA. V shed 4 bases and J 4 bases; nucleotides not matched to a gene: 4. The CDR3 contains 14 residues. Here the CDR3 reads CASSSDRGGYGYTF. The CDR3 DNA is TGTGCCAGCAGCTCGGACAGGGGAGGCTATGGCTACACCTTC.

The CDR3: CASSQQLVQGSGTDTQYF. The CDR3 bases are TGTGCCAGCAGCCAACAACTCGTACAGGGGAGCGGCACAGATACGCAGTATTTT. The V call is TRBV4-2, the J call TRBJ2-3; TRBD1 matches 7 bases. Germline V gene sequence: CDR1 LGHNA, CDR2 YNFKEQ. The CDR3 totals 18 residues. V was pared by 2 bases and J by 1 base, with 12 bases of the junction left unmatched.

Details on this clone: Other nucleotide sequences in the sample specify the same CDR3. The chain joins TRBV5-1 to TRBJ2-2; 8 nucleotides agree with TRBD2. Trimming removed 0 bases from V and 4 bases from J; junction bases left unmatched: 5. CDR1 and CDR2 from the germline V gene are SGHRS and YFSETQ. The CDR3 has 16 residues. This CDR3 reads CASSLAAGGSTGELFF. CDR3 nucleotide sequence: TGCGCCAGCAGCTTGGCGGCGGGAGGCTCCACCGGGGAGCTGTTTTTT.

The chain uses TRBV7-2 and TRBJ1-2; D may be TRBD1 (5 bases). The CDR3 contains 15 residues. Trimming pared 5 bases from V and 2 bases from J, leaving 15 bases between. Germline CDR1 SGHTA, CDR2 FQGNSA. The CDR3 sequence is CASSQTGTANYGYTF. The CDR3 DNA is TGTGCCAGCAGCCAAACCGGGACGGCGAACTATGGCTACACCTTC. Combining the CDR3 with reference TRBV7-2 and TRBJ1-2 gives the whole variable domain GAGVSQSPSNKVTEKGKDVELRCDPISGHTALYWYRQSLGQGLEFLIYFQGNSAPDKSGLPSDRFSAERTGGSVSTLTIQRTQQEDSAVYLCASSQTGTANYGYTFGSGTRLTVV.

A word on this clone: Within the sample, other DNA sequences also encode this same CDR3. This chain connects TRBV7-9 to TRBJ2-7; no clear D gene. V lost 1 base, J lost 4 bases, and 5 bases lay in between. Germline V gene data show CDR1 as SEHNR and CDR2 as FQNEAQ (reference sequence). This CDR3 has 12 amino acids. The CDR3 region has the DNA TGTGCCAGCAGCTTAGGTGCGTACGAGCAGTACTTC. Translated, it gives CASSLGAYEQYF.

The V and J genes are TRBV4-3 and TRBJ2-1, with D perhaps given as TRBD1 or TRBD2 (5 bases each). Germline V CDR1 and CDR2: LGHNA, YSLEER. V was cut by 0 bases and J by 3 bases, with 12 bases left in between. There are 16 residues in the CDR3. CDR3 residues: CASSQDRGDGYNEQFF. The CDR3 region has the DNA TGCGCCAGCAGCCAAGATAGAGGGGACGGCTACAATGAGCAGTTCTTC.

This clone was seen a few times. The chain employs TRBV7-2 and TRBJ2-7; unclear D gene. Germline V gives CDR1 SGHTA, CDR2 FQGNSA. The CDR3 length is 13 residues. Trimming cost V 2 bases and J 3 bases, with 8 bases left between them. CDR3 region: CASSLRHFYEQYF. CDR3 nucleotide sequence: TGTGCCAGCAGCTTAAGACATTTCTACGAGCAGTACTTC.

Many counts were recorded for this clone. This chain connects TRBV27 to TRBJ2-1; 7 nucleotides align to TRBD2. Per the germline V gene, CDR1 is MNHEY and CDR2 is SMNVEV (reference sequence). The J segment lost 4 bases and the V segment lost 0 bases, leaving 6 bases of the junction unmatched. This CDR3 has 16 residues. The CDR3 here is CASSLSSGDLYNEQFF. The CDR3, as DNA: TGTGCCAGCAGTTTATCCAGCGGGGACCTATACAATGAGCAGTTCTTC.

Comment on this clone: At one of its ends the junction is not consistent with the germline gene, which may arise from a read error. The chain joins TRBV20-1 to TRBJ1-1, with D unclear. CDR3 length: 11 residues. Germline values: CDR1 DFQATT, CDR2 SNEGSKA (reference sequence). CDR3 nucleotides: TGCAGTGCTAGAGAGAACAGTGAAGCTTTCTTT. Translated, it gives CSARENSEAFF.

V usage is TRBV9 and J usage is TRBJ2-7; TRBD2 matches at 14 bases. This CDR3 spans 15 amino acids. Germline CDR1 reads SGDLS; CDR2 reads YYNGEE. Losses at the gene ends were 2 bases for V and 7 bases for J; bases not matched to a gene: 5. The CDR3 here is CASSVGLAGVWEQYF. The CDR3 DNA reads TGTGCCAGCAGCGTGGGACTAGCGGGAGTGTGGGAGCAGTACTTC. Full variable domain (missing parts from reference TRBV9 and TRBJ2-7): DSGVTQTPKHLITATGQRVTLRCSPRSGDLSVYWYQQSLDQGLQFLIQYYNGEERAKGNILERFSAQQFPDLHSELNLSSLELGDSALYFCASSVGLAGVWEQYFGPGTRLTVT.

The chain is built from TRBV29-1 and TRBJ2-2; 7 bases are shared with TRBD2. Germline lookup yields CDR1 SQVTM and CDR2 ANQGSEA. The CDR3 is made up of 16 amino acids. J lost 2 bases, V lost 0 bases, and 6 bases had no gene match. The CDR3 region is CSVEDSSGINTGELFF. CDR3 sequence (DNA): TGCAGCGTTGAAGATTCCAGCGGGATTAACACCGGGGAGCTGTTTTTT.

This chain joins TRBV28 and TRBJ2-7; tentative D call: TRBD1 (6 bases). CDR3 size: 16 residues. Deletions cut 7 bases from V and 6 bases from J, with 25 bases between. Per the germline V gene, CDR1 is MDHEN and CDR2 is SYDVKM. CDR3 sequence (DNA): TGTGCCAGCACCCCTCAAGGGGGACAAACCGGACCCGAGCAGTACTTC. Amino acid sequence: CASTPQGGQTGPEQYF.

This rearrangement joins TRBV13 to TRBJ1-4; maybe TRBD1 (6 bases). This CDR3 has 14 residues. Per germline, CDR1 PRHDT and CDR2 FYEKMQ (reference sequence). V was pared by 3 bases and J by 4 bases, with 9 bases between. CDR3 protein: CASSLGHINEKLFF. CDR3 coding DNA: TGTGCCAGCAGCTTGGGACATATTAATGAAAAACTGTTTTTT. Looking up the rest from reference TRBV13 and TRBJ1-4 gives the full variable domain: AAGVIQSPRHLIKEKRETATLKCYPIPRHDTVYWYQQGPGQDPQFLISFYEKMQSDKGSIPDRFSAQQFSDYHSELNMSSLELGDSALYFCASSLGHINEKLFFGSGTQLSVL.

The rearrangement uses TRBV4-1 and TRBJ2-7; 11 nucleotides match TRBD1. This CDR3 has 16 residues. The germline CDR1 and CDR2 sequences are MGHRA and YSYEKL. With V trimmed by 3 bases and J by 7 bases, 11 bases remained unmatched. CDR3: CASSHTTGTGGREQYF. The CDR3 DNA sequence: TGCGCCAGCAGCCACACCACCGGGACAGGGGGTCGGGAGCAGTACTTC.

The chain's CDR3 is CASSQGFREQFF. As DNA, the CDR3 is TGCGCCAGCAGCCAGGGGTTTCGGGAGCAGTTCTTC. V is TRBV5-1 and J is TRBJ2-1; D perhaps matches TRBD1 (6 bases). This CDR3 contains 12 residues. Germline assignment: CDR1 SGHRS and CDR2 YFSETQ. Trimming took off 4 bases at V and 10 bases at J, with 12 bases between the two ends.

This clone came up once. The V call is TRBV5-4, the J call TRBJ2-5; a weak D match, TRBD2 (6 bases). The CDR3 loop spans 13 amino acids. Germline loops: CDR1 SGHNT, CDR2 YYREEE (reference sequence). V dropped 5 bases and J dropped 1 base, with 9 bases sitting between them. CDR3 residues: CASSLTSQETQYF. CDR3 bases: TGTGCCAGCAGTTTGACTAGCCAAGAGACCCAGTACTTC.

Regarding this clone: A much larger clone is a single base away; this may be a read error. In the same sample, other DNA sequences code for this CDR3. The CDR3 coding sequence is TGTGCCAGCACCCGTCCTCGGACAGTGAGAACCGGGGAGCTGTTTTTT. It translates to CASTRPRTVRTGELFF. The chain carries TRBV21-1 and TRBJ2-2; the DNA was not used to check the table's D call, TRBD1. TRBV21-1 has pseudogene status. CDR3 length: 16 residues.

Only one count was recorded for this clone. The V call is TRBV7-8, the J call TRBJ2-3; D is uncertain. The length of the CDR3 is 16 residues. The V gene's germline CDR1 is SGHVS and CDR2 FQNEAQ. With 2 bases removed from V and 4 bases from J, the gap between germline ends came to 16 bases. The CDR3 bases are TGTGCCAGCAGCTTACAAGTGGGCAGGATTTCAGATACGCAGTATTTT. Its protein product is CASSLQVGRISDTQYF.

V usage is TRBV30 and J usage is TRBJ2-4, with D perhaps TRBD1 or TRBD2 (6 bases each). Germline loops: CDR1 GTSNPN, CDR2 SVGIG (reference sequence). Deletions cut 0 bases from V and 4 bases from J, with 19 bases between. The CDR3 runs 17 residues. CDR3 amino acids: CAWSVMGAGPIKNIQYF. DNA of the CDR3: TGTGCCTGGAGTGTTATGGGGGCGGGACCGATTAAAAACATTCAGTACTTC.